This T cell receptor (beta chain) is drawn from a study of early T cells in non-severe SARS-CoV-2 infection. Germline V CDR1 and CDR2: KGHDR, SFDVKD. The CDR3 consists of 15 residues. V lost 0 bases, J lost 5 bases, and 12 bases lay in between. Study-wide results and caveats: A preference for anti-spike CD8 responses marked VDJdb matching, which missed private and CD4 specificities.

cDNA molecules, individually, were tagged with unique molecular identifiers. TCRdb called the 5' RACE reads again in MiXCR, with one record for every CDR3 protein. In the table there are just over 60,000 distinct CDR3 sequences, 8.5% to 9.5% of which are singletons. This clonotype was counted ten times or more. Its antigen remains unknown. Material: whole blood. This chain joins TRBV24-1 and TRBJ2-5; D might be TRBD2 (6 bases). The origin of this receptor is an adult who was a healthcare worker with PCR-confirmed SARS-CoV-2 infection or an uninfected control (not recorded which). The CDR3 DNA follows: TGTGCCACCAGTGATTTGGCGGGGACGATGGAGACCCAGTACTTC. This translates into CATSDLAGTMETQYF.